This record covers a single T cell receptor (beta chain). These data belong to a study of T cell repertoires in cytomegalovirus infection. Study information: CMV infection and matching HLA type were both indicated by public TCR beta signatures.

This CDR3 comprises 15 residues. Trimming left V 4 bases short and J 3 bases short, with 16 bases between. The V gene's germline CDR1 is MDHEN and CDR2 SYDVKM. Using its own MiXCR run on the reads, TCRdb lists one record per CDR3 protein. The sample gives 250,000 to 300,000 distinct CDR3 sequences, 25% of which show up once; approximately 15% is in the top ten. The source of this sequence is a human donor in good health (CMV status not recorded). Some clones in this sample may be carry-over from other donors' samples. The sample consisted of PBMCs. The chain carries TRBV28 and TRBJ2-7; D may be TRBD1 (5 bases). CDR3 coding DNA: TGTGCCAGCAGTTCCCAGGGTTTACCCAACTACGAGCAGTACTTC. This encodes CASSSQGLPNYEQYF.